The 12 T cell receptor beta chains presented below share a single source sample, sequenced in a study of T cells in Graves' hyperthyroidism and ophthalmopathy. RNA transcripts were the template for amplifying TCR beta CDR3 regions. During a first-round RT-PCR of the TCR CDR3, the HTBI primer set was used. TCRdb called the multiplex PCR reads again in MiXCR, with one record for every CDR3 protein. The sample lists some 620,000 distinct CDR3 sequences, 15% to 20% occurring once. The sample was blood. These receptors all stem from a woman aged 25 to 45 with Graves' hyperthyroidism.

The chain has TRBV5-1 and TRBJ2-1; tentatively, D is TRBD2 (6 bases). Trimming left V 3 bases short and J 3 bases short, with 16 bases between. This CDR3 region has 16 residues. Germline V lookup: CDR1 SGHRS, CDR2 YFSETQ. The CDR3 loop reads CASSWGLAEDYNEQFF. CDR3 nucleotide sequence: TGCGCCAGCAGCTGGGGTTTAGCGGAGGACTACAATGAGCAGTTCTTC.

Remarks on this clonotype: Being one base from a much bigger clone, this may be a read error. V and J are TRBV30 and TRBJ2-7; D perhaps matches TRBD2 (5 bases). Per the germline V gene, CDR1 is GTSNPN and CDR2 is SVGIG (reference sequence). Trimming stripped 5 bases from V and 5 bases from J, with 19 bases between. The CDR3 runs to 14 residues. The CDR3 region is CAWGAGVSLDEQYF. CDR3 nucleotide sequence: TGTGCCTGGGGAGCCGGGGTTTCCCTAGACGAGCAGTACTTC.

This clonotype was observed a few times. V is TRBV20-1 and J is TRBJ2-2, with unresolved D. The CDR3 is 11 residues long. Trimming took 6 bases from V and 6 from J, leaving 8 bases between them. CDR1 and CDR2 from the germline V gene are DFQATT and SNEGSKA (reference sequence). As DNA, the CDR3 is TGCAGTGCCGATAAAGCCGGGGAGCTGTTTTTT. As protein: CSADKAGELFF.

The genes are TRBV20-1 and TRBJ2-7; TRBD1 might be the D (6 bases). The ends were cut back, 2 bases at V and 1 base at J, with 12 bases in the middle. This CDR3 is 14 amino acids long. The germline V gene encodes CDR1 DFQATT and CDR2 SNEGSKA (reference sequence). CDR3 DNA: TGCAGTGCTAGACGGGGCAGGGGATCCTACGAGCAGTACTTC. Translated, it gives CSARRGRGSYEQYF.

This clonotype was picked up a small number of times. This chain joins TRBV6-1 and TRBJ2-7; maybe TRBD1 (6 bases). CDR1 and CDR2 (germline): MNHNS, SASEGT. This CDR3 has 14 residues. Trimming cost V 8 bases and J 7 bases, with 21 bases left between them. The CDR3 bases are TGTGCCAGCGTCCCTCCAGGGGAATCGGAAGAGCAGTACTTC. Protein product: CASVPPGESEEQYF.

This clonotype appeared many times. This chain links TRBV18 with TRBJ1-1, with 8 bases lining up with TRBD1. Trimming took 0 bases from V and 4 from J; bases not matched to a gene: 7. The CDR3 length is 16 residues. Germline CDR1 reads KGHSH; CDR2 reads LQKENI. The CDR3 sequence is CASSPPGTGGATEAFF. The CDR3 DNA sequence: TGTGCCAGCTCACCACCGGGTACAGGGGGGGCCACTGAAGCTTTCTTT.

A note on this clonotype: At one end the junction does not follow the germline gene, possibly because of a read error. The CDR3 loop is CTSSIPDRGFDIQYF. The CDR3 nucleotides are TGTACCAGTAGTATCCCAGACAGGGGGTTTGACATTCAGTACTTC. The rearrangement uses TRBV19 and TRBJ2-4, with 9 bases matching TRBD1. Per germline, CDR1 LNHDA and CDR2 SQIVND (reference sequence). The CDR3 is 15 amino acids. The entire variable domain, with the rest obtained from reference TRBV19 and TRBJ2-4, is as follows: DGGITQSPKYLFRKEGQNVTLSCEQNLNHDAMYWYRQDPGQGLRLIYYSQIVNDFQKGDIAEGYSVSREKKESFPLTVTSAQKNPTAFYLCTSSIPDRGFDIQYFGAGTRLSVL.

This clonotype has at least ten counts. The chain couples TRBV11-2 to TRBJ2-1, with D possibly TRBD2 on 5 matching bases. This CDR3 has 16 amino acids. Deletions cut 6 bases from V and 5 bases from J, with 20 bases between. CDR1 SGHAT and CDR2 FQNNGV come from the germline V gene. CDR3 region: CASRHPSERRNNEQFF. CDR3 in DNA: TGTGCCAGCAGACACCCTTCGGAACGGAGGAACAATGAGCAGTTCTTC.

The chain employs TRBV24-1 and TRBJ1-1; D gene uncertain. Germline CDR1 reads KGHDR; CDR2 reads SFDVKD. The CDR3 sequence is 10 residues long. V was clipped by 5 bases and J by 4 bases, with 1 base between them. This CDR3 reads CATSVTEAFF. The CDR3 bases are TGTGCCACCAGTGTCACTGAAGCTTTCTTT.

At least ten counts were recorded for this clonotype. V and J are TRBV3-1 and TRBJ2-1, with no clear D. CDR3 size: 14 residues. V was shortened by 1 base and J by 5 bases, with 9 bases between the two germline ends. The germline V gene encodes CDR1 LGHDT and CDR2 YNNKEL (reference sequence). This CDR3 reads CASSQVGSDNEQFF. The CDR3 DNA follows: TGTGCCAGCAGCCAAGTGGGGTCAGACAATGAGCAGTTCTTC.

Comment on this clonotype: A read error may explain this, as a much larger clone is one base away. The chain joins TRBV20-1 to TRBJ2-7; 8 nucleotides match TRBD2. This CDR3 is built from 14 residues. Germline values: CDR1 DFQATT, CDR2 SNEGSKA (reference sequence). CDR3 nucleotides: TGCAGTGCTAGGGAAGCGGGAGCGCTATACGAGCAGCACTTC. Its protein is CSAREAGALYEQHF.

This clonotype appeared a few times. The chain employs TRBV7-9 and TRBJ2-7; TRBD1 agrees at 7 bases. Germline CDR1 and CDR2: SEHNR and FQNEAQ (reference sequence). The V segment lost 5 bases and the J segment 11 bases; nucleotides outside the gene matches: 6. The CDR3 spans 11 residues. The CDR3 bases are TGTGCCAGCAGCCCCGGGACAGAGGAGTACTTC. Amino acid sequence: CASSPGTEEYF. Full variable domain (missing parts from reference TRBV7-9 and TRBJ2-7): DTGVSQNPRHKITKRGQNVTFRCDPISEHNRLYWYRQTLGQGPEFLTYFQNEAQLEKSRLLSDRFSAERPKGSFSTLEIQRTEQGDSAMYLCASSPGTEEYFGPGTRLTVT.